These 19 T cell receptor beta chains share one sample of origin, sequenced in a study of identical twins. TCRdb independently ran MiXCR on the 5' RACE reads; one entry per CDR3 protein. The sample consists of 500,000 or so distinct CDR3 sequences, approximately 22% of them appearing once. This sample was also put to use in a study of T cells expressing NK-cell markers.

Sequencing was done on a sample of CD4+ T cells sorted from blood. The receptors come from a woman under 30 in good health.

This clonotype was picked up a small number of times. The genes are TRBV20-1 and TRBJ2-7; 14 bases align to TRBD2. V shed 4 bases, J shed 7 bases, and the junction held 9 bases outside the gene matches. This CDR3 region has 15 residues. Germline V gives CDR1 DFQATT, CDR2 SNEGSKA (reference sequence). CDR3 sequence (DNA): TGCAGTGCTATCTCGGGGACTAGCGGGAGTCCGGAGCAGTACTTC. Translated, it gives CSAISGTSGSPEQYF.

This clonotype was detected only a few times. J is TRBJ2-7 and V is TRBV29-1; D is undetermined. Trimming cost V 4 bases and J 3 bases, with 13 bases left between them. There are 13 residues in the CDR3. The germline gives CDR1 SQVTM, CDR2 ANQGSEA. CDR3 DNA sequence: TGCAGCGTTGTCGGCAGCAGAAACTACGAGCAGTACTTC. Its translation: CSVVGSRNYEQYF.

The sample holds many counts of this clonotype. The V and J genes are TRBV12-3 or TRBV12-4 and TRBJ2-1; 8 bases map to TRBD2. J was trimmed by 4 bases and V by 4 bases; bases with no gene match: 9. The CDR3 loop spans 16 amino acids. In DNA form, the CDR3 reads TGTGCCAGCAGTTCTCTGAGCGGGAGAAGGTACAATGAGCAGTTCTTC. Translated, it gives CASSSLSGRRYNEQFF.

This clonotype was found a few times. This chain joins TRBV27 and TRBJ1-1; D is uncertain. Trimming removed 3 bases from V and 1 base from J, with 12 bases in between. Germline assignment: CDR1 MNHEY and CDR2 SMNVEV (reference sequence). The CDR3 is 15 amino acids. The CDR3 bases are TGTGCCAGCAGTTTGTCATTTGGAACGAACACTGAAGCTTTCTTT. Encoded protein: CASSLSFGTNTEAFF.

V gene TRBV29-1 combines with J gene TRBJ1-1; D ambiguous. The V gene lost 7 bases and the J gene lost 4 bases, with 19 bases spanning the gap. CDR1 and CDR2 from the germline V gene are SQVTM and ANQGSEA. CDR3 length equals 14 residues. The CDR3 DNA follows: TGCAGCGCTAAACCACAGACAACCCCCACTGAAGCTTTCTTT. Its protein is CSAKPQTTPTEAFF.

This chain connects TRBV5-6 to TRBJ2-5; 7 bases align to TRBD2. Trimming took 5 bases from V and 5 from J; bases not matched to a gene: 15. Germline CDR1 reads SGHDT; CDR2 reads YYEEEE. This CDR3 spans 16 amino acids. The DNA for the CDR3 is TGTGCCAGCAGTCCCTATACTAGCGTTTCCAGGGAGACCCAGTACTTC. As protein: CASSPYTSVSRETQYF.

V gene TRBV15 combines with J gene TRBJ2-3; 8 bases fit TRBD1. J was trimmed by 4 bases and V by 6 bases; bases with no gene match: 6. Per the germline V gene, CDR1 is LNHNV and CDR2 is YYDKDF (reference sequence). There are 14 residues in the CDR3. CDR3 bases: TGTGCCACCAGGGGACAGGCCGGGGCAGATACGCAGTATTTT. It is translated as CATRGQAGADTQYF. Together with reference TRBV15 and TRBJ2-3, the CDR3 gives the full variable domain: DAMVIQNPRYQVTQFGKPVTLSCSQTLNHNVMYWYQQKSSQAPKLLFHYYDKDFNNEADTPDNFQSRRPNTSFCFLDIRSPGLGDTAMYLCATRGQAGADTQYFGPGTRLTVL.

V is TRBV29-1 and J is TRBJ2-7; tentatively, D is TRBD1 (6 bases). The CDR3 consists of 13 residues. V dropped 6 bases and J dropped 4 bases, with 16 bases sitting between them. Germline V CDR1 and CDR2: SQVTM, ANQGSEA. The CDR3 loop is CSVRSGQKYEQYF. CDR3 DNA: TGCAGCGTGCGGTCGGGACAAAAGTACGAGCAGTACTTC.

Ten or more counts support this clonotype. The chain employs TRBV10-3 and TRBJ1-5, with 9 bases identical to TRBD1. Germline lookup yields CDR1 ENHRY and CDR2 SYGVKD. This CDR3 region has 14 residues. V gave up 3 bases and J gave up 7 bases; unmatched junction bases: 4. CDR3 sequence reads: CAISEGTGTQPQHF. CDR3 DNA sequence: TGTGCCATCAGTGAAGGGACAGGGACCCAGCCCCAGCATTTT.

This clonotype was picked up a small number of times. The chain combines TRBV5-4 with TRBJ2-3; 10 bases match TRBD1. Germline CDR1 SGHNT, CDR2 YYREEE (reference sequence). The CDR3 has 15 residues. V lost 1 base and J lost 5; bases outside the gene matches: 4. The CDR3 nucleotides are TGTGCCAGCAGCTTGCCGGGACAGGGGATAGATACGCAGTATTTT. It translates to CASSLPGQGIDTQYF. Full variable domain (remainder filled in from reference TRBV5-4 and TRBJ2-3): ETGVTQSPTHLIKTRGQQVTLRCSSQSGHNTVSWYQQALGQGPQFIFQYYREEENGRGNFPPRFSGLQFPNYSSELNVNALELDDSALYLCASSLPGQGIDTQYFGPGTRLTVL.

Only a few counts were recorded for this clonotype. The chain joins TRBV27 to TRBJ2-7; D perhaps matches TRBD2 (6 bases). This CDR3 has 15 amino acids. CDR1 and CDR2 from the germline V gene are MNHEY and SMNVEV (reference sequence). V was cut by 6 bases and J by 0 bases, with 15 bases left in between. As DNA, the CDR3 is TGTGCCAGCAGGTTCATAGCGGACCTCTCCTACGAGCAGTACTTC. Protein: CASRFIADLSYEQYF.

There are many counts of this clonotype. This chain joins TRBV12-3 or TRBV12-4 and TRBJ1-2, with D possibly being TRBD1 (5 bases). Deletions cut 4 bases from V and 4 bases from J, with 16 bases between. CDR3 size: 15 residues. As DNA, the CDR3 is TGTGCCAGCAGTTCCGGTCGGGGCTGGCCCTATGGCTACACCTTC. It encodes CASSSGRGWPYGYTF.

The chain recombines TRBV29-1 with TRBJ2-3, with TRBD2 matching 11 bases. CDR1 and CDR2 (germline): SQVTM, ANQGSEA. This CDR3 comprises 15 residues. Germline trimming cut 6 bases from V and 2 bases from J; bases unmatched to any gene: 7. The CDR3 nucleotides are TGCAGCGTAACCGGGACTAGCGGACCCACAGATACGCAGTATTTT. It specifies CSVTGTSGPTDTQYF.

The chain uses TRBV29-1 and TRBJ2-6; 8 bases are shared with TRBD1. CDR3 length equals 15 residues. Germline loops: CDR1 SQVTM, CDR2 ANQGSEA. J was trimmed by 4 bases and V by 6 bases; bases with no gene match: 8. For the CDR3, the DNA is TGCAGCGTCGATCAGGGGGCGCGCGGGGCCAACGTCCTGACTTTC. Protein product: CSVDQGARGANVLTF.

The genes are TRBV7-9 and TRBJ2-1; TRBD2 matches at 8 bases. Losses at the gene ends were 0 bases for V and 8 bases for J; bases not matched to a gene: 6. From germline, CDR1 is SEHNR and CDR2 FQNEAQ (reference sequence). The CDR3 has 15 residues. CDR3 coding DNA: TGTGCCAGCAGCTTAGCGACGGGGGGGCACTATGAGCAGTTCTTC. Translating it yields CASSLATGGHYEQFF.

This clonotype was seen once. CDR3 region: CSARDLAGGQETQYF. CDR3 nucleotides: TGCAGTGCTAGAGATCTGGCGGGGGGGCAAGAGACCCAGTACTTC. V is TRBV20-1 and J is TRBJ2-5; 9 bases are a match to TRBD2. The germline V gene has CDR1 DFQATT and CDR2 SNEGSKA (reference sequence). The CDR3 length is 15 residues. V lost 0 bases and J lost 2; bases outside the gene matches: 4.

This clonotype was recorded once. The rearrangement joins TRBV20-1 to TRBJ1-2; the D gene is possibly TRBD1 (6 bases). The CDR3 has 14 residues. The V gene lost 3 bases and the J gene lost 7 bases, with 18 bases spanning the gap. Germline CDR1 and CDR2: DFQATT and SNEGSKA (reference sequence). The CDR3 DNA sequence: TGCAGTGCTAGTAAGGGGCAGGGGAATTTTGGCTACACCTTC. Its translation is CSASKGQGNFGYTF.

This clonotype was counted a few times. This chain uses TRBV3-1 with TRBJ2-1; tentatively, D is TRBD1 or TRBD2 (5 bases each). The CDR3 has 15 amino acids. In germline, CDR1 is LGHDT, CDR2 YNNKEL (reference sequence). Trimming cost V 2 bases and J 3 bases, with 11 bases left between them. CDR3 nucleotide sequence: TGTGCCAGCAGCCAAACCGGGACGGTCTACAATGAGCAGTTCTTC. Translated, it gives CASSQTGTVYNEQFF.

This clonotype was seen a few times. This chain uses TRBV29-1 with TRBJ2-7; possible D gene TRBD1, 6 bases. Trimming left V 4 bases short and J 1 base short, with 11 bases between. The CDR3 contains 13 residues. Per germline, CDR1 SQVTM and CDR2 ANQGSEA. The CDR3 protein is CSVGTGFSYEQYF. The CDR3 bases are TGCAGCGTTGGAACAGGGTTTTCCTACGAGCAGTACTTC.